These 12 T cell receptor beta chains were sequenced from one sample in a study of T cell repertoires in cytomegalovirus infection. TCRdb processed the reads anew with MiXCR; each CDR3 protein has one entry. The table includes almost 500,000 distinct CDR3 sequences, about 11% detected once. The sequencing input was PBMCs. The origin of the receptors is a human donor in good health (CMV status not recorded). Some clones in this sample may be carry-over from other donors' samples.

V is TRBV5-1 and J is TRBJ2-7; tentatively, D is TRBD1 (6 bases). This CDR3 region has 15 residues. Germline CDR1 is SGHRS and CDR2 is YFSETQ. The V gene lost 0 bases and the J gene lost 6 bases, with 16 bases spanning the gap. For the CDR3, the DNA is TGCGCCAGCAGCTTGGGACGGCAGGGGACGAGCGAGCAGTACTTC. This codes for CASSLGRQGTSEQYF. The full variable domain, completed using reference TRBV5-1 and TRBJ2-7, is KAGVTQTPRYLIKTRGQQVTLSCSPISGHRSVSWYQQTPGQGLQFLFEYFSETQRNKGNFPGRFSGRQFSNSRSEMNVSTLELGDSALYLCASSLGRQGTSEQYFGPGTRLTVT.

This clonotype was recorded at least ten times. This chain links TRBV11-1 with TRBJ1-1; 10 nucleotides align to TRBD1. V lost 5 bases, J lost 5 bases, and 11 bases stayed unmatched. This CDR3 is 16 amino acids long. Germline-derived CDR1 and CDR2 are SGHAT and FQDESV (reference sequence). CDR3 region: CASSPMLDRGLTEAFF. CDR3 coding DNA: TGTGCCAGCAGCCCGATGCTGGACAGGGGGTTGACTGAAGCTTTCTTT.

This clonotype was seen many times. In DNA, the CDR3 is TGTGCCAGCAGCAGGGGACGGATCTCTGGGGCCAACGTCCTGACTTTC. It codes for CASSRGRISGANVLTF. The V call is TRBV7-6, the J call TRBJ2-6, with D perhaps matching TRBD1 or TRBD2 (5 bases each). The ends were cut back, 5 bases at V and 0 bases at J, with 11 bases in the middle. This CDR3 is 16 amino acids long. Germline V gene lookup returns CDR1 SGHVS and CDR2 FNYEAQ.

The chain links TRBV6-2 or TRBV6-3 to TRBJ2-1; 11 bases align to TRBD1. J was trimmed by 3 bases and V by 7 bases; bases with no gene match: 8. The CDR3 runs to 16 residues. Germline values: CDR1 MNHEY, CDR2 SVGEGT. The CDR3 DNA reads as TGTGCCAGCACCCCCGCCGGGACAGGGGGCTACAATGAGCAGTTCTTC. It translates to CASTPAGTGGYNEQFF.

Many counts were recorded for this clonotype. This chain connects TRBV12-3 or TRBV12-4 to TRBJ2-6; TRBD1 agrees at 10 bases. Germline trimming cut 5 bases from V and 0 bases from J; bases unmatched to any gene: 16. CDR3 size: 21 residues. The DNA of the CDR3 is TGTGCCAGCAGTCTCTGGGACAGGGGTGGACTGAGGCGCTCTGGGGCCAACGTCCTGACTTTC. Residues: CASSLWDRGGLRRSGANVLTF.

This clonotype has more than one count but fewer than ten. The rearrangement joins TRBV5-6 to TRBJ1-2, with D perhaps matching TRBD1 (5 bases). Germline CDR1 is SGHDT and CDR2 is YYEEEE. This CDR3 is 15 amino acids long. The ends were cut back, 2 bases at V and 0 bases at J, with 11 bases in the middle. CDR3 nucleotides: TGTGCCAGCAGCTTCGACAGTAAATCTAACTATGGCTACACCTTC. Protein: CASSFDSKSNYGYTF.

This clonotype was seen many times. The chain employs TRBV5-1 and TRBJ2-1, with 8 nucleotides matching TRBD2. CDR1 and CDR2 (germline): SGHRS, YFSETQ. The CDR3 runs to 14 residues. Trimming at V came to 0 bases and at J to 8 bases, leaving 4 bases not matched to a gene. DNA for the CDR3: TGCGCCAGCAGCTTGGATCCGGGGGGGGATGAGCAGTTCTTC. Translation gives CASSLDPGGDEQFF.

This clonotype was detected only a few times. V gene TRBV20-1 combines with J gene TRBJ2-7; 7 nucleotides align to TRBD1. Germline CDR1 is DFQATT and CDR2 is SNEGSKA (reference sequence). This CDR3 is 13 amino acids long. After removal of 2 bases from V and 2 bases from J, the junction contained 3 bases not matched to a gene. The CDR3 DNA follows: TGCAGTGCTAGAATGACAGGGACCTACGAGCAGTACTTC. Protein: CSARMTGTYEQYF.

The chain is built from TRBV19 and TRBJ1-5, with D uncertain. V lost 1 base and J 7 bases, leaving 8 bases between the germline ends. Germline CDR1 reads LNHDA; CDR2 reads SQIVND (reference sequence). There are 13 residues in the CDR3. The CDR3 nucleotides are TGTGCCAGTAGTATAGGGGTTAGGCAGCCCCAGCATTTT. Amino acid sequence: CASSIGVRQPQHF.

This clonotype was seen repeatedly, ten times or more. The V gene is TRBV5-5, the J gene TRBJ1-2; 8 positions match TRBD1. There are 15 residues in the CDR3. Trimming cost V 4 bases and J 4 bases; bases outside gene matches: 9. CDR1 SGHKS and CDR2 YYEKEE come from the germline V gene (reference sequence). DNA of the CDR3: TGTGCCAGCAGCCCGGACAGGGCCAGAGGCTATGGCTACACCTTC. Translated, it gives CASSPDRARGYGYTF.

Many counts were recorded for this clonotype. This sequence joins TRBV7-2 and TRBJ2-7, with TRBD2 matching 7 bases. J lost 4 bases, V lost 0 bases, and 3 bases had no gene match. CDR1 SGHTA and CDR2 FQGNSA come from the germline V gene. The CDR3 loop spans 14 amino acids. CDR3 protein: CASSLARLAYEQYF. In DNA form, the CDR3 reads TGTGCCAGCAGCTTAGCCCGACTAGCATACGAGCAGTACTTC.

This clonotype showed up many times. The chain employs TRBV28 and TRBJ2-1; tentative D call: TRBD1 (6 bases). V lost 2 bases and J 0 bases, leaving 26 bases between the germline ends. CDR3 length: 21 amino acids. From germline, CDR1 is MDHEN and CDR2 SYDVKM. CDR3 loop: CASSLPPGIRDNLLSYNEQFF. CDR3 DNA sequence: TGTGCCAGCAGTTTACCCCCAGGGATTCGGGACAACCTACTCTCCTACAATGAGCAGTTCTTC. The full variable domain, its missing parts supplied by reference TRBV28 and TRBJ2-1, is DVKVTQSSRYLVKRTGEKVFLECVQDMDHENMFWYRQDPGLGLRLIYFSYDVKMKEKGDIPEGYSVSREKKERFSLILESASTNQTSMYLCASSLPPGIRDNLLSYNEQFFGPGTRLTVL.